The 15 T cell receptor beta chains presented below share a single source sample, sequenced in a study of blood T cell repertoires in COVID-19. Profiled with immunoSEQ multiplex PCR; TCRdb holds only in-frame clones, not every one. This sample has about 34,000 clones, with 93% found just once. The sample was peripheral blood. The source is a human donor in a cohort sampled during active COVID-19.

V is TRBV18 and J is TRBJ1-1, with a tentative D call TRBD1 (6 bases). The CDR3 loop spans 18 amino acids. The V gene lost 2 bases and the J gene lost 2 bases, with 21 bases spanning the gap. Looked up from germline, CDR1 is KGHSH and CDR2 is LQKENI. The CDR3 region has the DNA TGTGCCAGCTCACCAGAGTTAGGGGGGGGCGCAACAAACACTGAAGCTTTCTTT. Translated, it gives CASSPELGGGATNTEAFF.

Of note for this clone: One end of the junction does not line up with germline, which may come from a read error. The rearrangement links TRBV10-2 to TRBJ1-1, with D maybe TRBD1 (6 bases). CDR3 length equals 17 residues. The germline gives CDR1 WSHSY, CDR2 SAAADI. The CDR3 loop is CARSEGGGGPMNTEAFF. CDR3 in DNA: TGCGCCCGCAGTGAGGGGGGGGGAGGGCCCATGAACACTGAAGCTTTCTTT.

The rearrangement joins TRBV19 to TRBJ2-7; 9 nucleotides agree with TRBD2. The trim removed 4 bases at V and 2 bases at J, leaving 27 bases unmatched. This CDR3 is built from 22 residues. Germline values: CDR1 LNHDA, CDR2 SQIVND (reference sequence). CDR3 sequence reads: CASSTGFAGGYNLIPFAYEQYF. For the CDR3, the DNA is TGTGCCAGTAGTACCGGTTTTGCGGGGGGGTACAACCTTATCCCTTTTGCCTACGAGCAGTACTTC.

The chain links TRBV5-8 to TRBJ1-1; TRBD1 agrees at 7 bases. The CDR3 length is 12 residues. Germline values: CDR1 SGHTS, CDR2 YDEGEE. V shed 6 bases and J 7 bases; nucleotides not matched to a gene: 6. CDR3 sequence reads: CASNRGPVEAFF. In nucleotides, the CDR3 is TGTGCCAGCAACAGGGGTCCTGTTGAAGCTTTCTTT.

The chain employs TRBV5-6 and TRBJ2-3, with 11 bases matching TRBD2. Germline CDR1 and CDR2: SGHDT and YYEEEE. This CDR3 is 16 amino acids long. Trimming at V came to 4 bases and at J to 2 bases, leaving 6 bases not matched to a gene. CDR3 DNA sequence: TGTGCCAGCAGCCTGGGACTAGCGGACTTCACAGATACGCAGTATTTT. Amino acids: CASSLGLADFTDTQYF.

CDR3 amino acids: CASSLARAFYNEQFF. The CDR3 DNA sequence: TGTGCCAGCAGTTTAGCGAGGGCCTTCTACAATGAGCAGTTCTTC. V usage is TRBV27 and J usage is TRBJ2-1, with a tentative D call TRBD2 (5 bases). CDR1 is MNHEY, CDR2 SMNVEV, per germline (reference sequence). The CDR3 contains 15 residues. The V and J ends lost 2 bases and 3 bases respectively, with 11 bases between them.

The rearrangement uses TRBV6-6 and TRBJ1-1, with 8 bases fitting TRBD1. V dropped 4 bases and J dropped 7; count of bases not matched to a gene: 8. Germline V gene data show CDR1 as MNHNY and CDR2 as SVGAGI (reference sequence). The length of the CDR3 is 14 residues. The CDR3 DNA sequence: TGTGCCAGCAGTTCATGGACAGGGCGGATTGAAGCTTTCTTT. The encoded protein is CASSSWTGRIEAFF.

This chain links TRBV28 with TRBJ1-1; the D gene is possibly TRBD1 (5 bases). The CDR3 loop spans 16 amino acids. The V gene lost 6 bases and the J gene lost 2 bases, with 19 bases spanning the gap. Germline lookup yields CDR1 MDHEN and CDR2 SYDVKM. The CDR3 coding sequence is TGTGCCAGCAGAACGCCCTTGGGGGGGTCTAACACTGAAGCTTTCTTT. This codes for CASRTPLGGSNTEAFF. Variable domain in full (rest from reference TRBV28 and TRBJ1-1): DVKVTQSSRYLVKRTGEKVFLECVQDMDHENMFWYRQDPGLGLRLIYFSYDVKMKEKGDIPEGYSVSREKKERFSLILESASTNQTSMYLCASRTPLGGSNTEAFFGQGTRLTVV.

This clone has just one count. The CDR3 DNA reads TGTGCCAGTAGTACCTACCGACAGGGGGATGAGCAGTTCTTC. Protein product: CASSTYRQGDEQFF. J is TRBJ2-1 and V is TRBV19, with 9 positions matching TRBD1. This CDR3 spans 14 amino acids. The germline CDR1 and CDR2 sequences are LNHDA and SQIVND (reference sequence). V lost 4 bases to trimming and J lost 8 bases; unmatched junction nucleotides: 6. The variable domain in full, with the rest retrieved from reference TRBV19 and TRBJ2-1, is DGGITQSPKYLFRKEGQNVTLSCEQNLNHDAMYWYRQDPGQGLRLIYYSQIVNDFQKGDIAEGYSVSREKKESFPLTVTSAQKNPTAFYLCASSTYRQGDEQFFGPGTRLTVL.

The gene calls are TRBV5-1 and TRBJ1-6; D may be TRBD1 (6 bases). This CDR3 comprises 14 residues. Trimming pared 0 bases from V and 10 bases from J, leaving 11 bases between. Germline-derived CDR1 and CDR2 are SGHRS and YFSETQ. The CDR3 region is CASSLEGGESPLHF. Written as DNA, the CDR3 is TGCGCCAGCAGCTTGGAAGGGGGGGAGTCACCCCTCCACTTT.

The chain's CDR3 is CASKDLGGQSNSPLHF. The CDR3 region has the DNA TGTGCCAGTAAAGACCTCGGGGGGCAAAGTAATTCACCCCTCCACTTT. The chain recombines TRBV19 with TRBJ1-6; maybe TRBD1 (6 bases). Deletions cut 7 bases from V and 6 bases from J, with 19 bases between. This CDR3 region has 16 residues. CDR1 and CDR2 from the germline V gene are LNHDA and SQIVND (reference sequence).

This clone was seen once. The J gene is TRBJ1-1, the V gene TRBV7-9; no definite D call. The CDR3 totals 12 residues. Trimming took 5 bases from V and 6 from J, leaving 10 bases between them. Germline V CDR1 and CDR2: SEHNR, FQNEAQ (reference sequence). In DNA form, the CDR3 reads TGTGCCAGCAGCCCTTCTACTTCTGAAGCTTTCTTT. Protein sequence: CASSPSTSEAFF. The full variable domain, rest sourced from reference TRBV7-9 and TRBJ1-1, is DTGVSQNPRHKITKRGQNVTFRCDPISEHNRLYWYRQTLGQGPEFLTYFQNEAQLEKSRLLSDRFSAERPKGSFSTLEIQRTEQGDSAMYLCASSPSTSEAFFGQGTRLTVV.

This rearrangement joins TRBV20-1 to TRBJ1-2, with a weak D call TRBD1 (5 bases). Germline values: CDR1 DFQATT, CDR2 SNEGSKA (reference sequence). This CDR3 contains 10 residues. For the CDR3, the DNA is TGCAGCGTCGCAGGGCGCGGCTACACCTTC. Residues: CSVAGRGYTF.

The chain links TRBV11-2 to TRBJ2-7, with D possibly TRBD2 on 6 matching bases. CDR1 SGHAT and CDR2 FQNNGV come from the germline V gene. This CDR3 is built from 16 residues. V dropped 7 bases and J dropped 3 bases, with 22 bases sitting between them. CDR3 in amino acids: CASIPVRGRTNYEQYF. CDR3 nucleotides: TGTGCCAGCATCCCCGTACGAGGGAGGACAAACTACGAGCAGTACTTC.

The J gene is TRBJ1-1, the V gene TRBV4-1; D is possibly TRBD1 (5 bases). CDR3 size: 15 residues. Germline V gene lookup returns CDR1 MGHRA and CDR2 YSYEKL. Trimming took off 1 base at V and 3 bases at J, with 12 bases between the two ends. The DNA for the CDR3 is TGCGCCAGCAGCCAAGTAGCAGGGAGGCACACTGAAGCTTTCTTT. Its protein is CASSQVAGRHTEAFF.